Below, one TCR beta chain is given with its context. What it recognizes is unknown. This specimen comes from a study of OX40 agonist ivuxolimab in advanced cancers. Measured with immunoSEQ multiplex PCR; TCRdb has only the in-frame clones, and not every one. The table includes about 93,000 clones, approximately 90% detected once. Overall study findings and caveats: Circulating CD4+ and CD8+ T cells showed clonal expansion by week 6 at 0.1 to 3.0 mg/kg. Determination of antigen specificity was not performed for the expanded peripheral T cells.

Germline CDR1 and CDR2: SGHRS and YFSETQ. The CDR3 has 15 residues. J gave up 10 bases and V 0 bases, and 5 bases lay outside the gene matches. Sequenced material: CD4+ or CD8+ T cells sorted from blood, taken in a trial of the OX40 agonist ivuxolimab. This clonotype originated in an adult with an advanced solid tumor such as melanoma, head and neck, liver or kidney cancer. The chain recombines TRBV5-1 with TRBJ1-6, with 9 nucleotides matching TRBD1. The CDR3 sequence: CASSLAGTGQSPLHF. In DNA, the CDR3 is TGCGCCAGCAGCTTGGCCGGGACAGGGCAATCACCCCTCCACTTT.